A selection of T cell receptor beta chains follows, all from one sample in a study of cytomegalovirus exposure and HLA in healthy donors. Assay: immunoSEQ multiplex PCR; the TCRdb copy retains only in-frame clones and omits some. Of more than 85,000 clones in the sample, 55% to 75% were seen once. The sequencing sample was made of PBMCs. The receptor source for this set is a woman in her 70s in good health and CMV-seropositive. Both conserved end residues are part of each CDR3. Each record gives: V gene, clone size, CDR3 protein. A row's size may be missing; if present it is once, few, many or a size class.

v_gene: TRBV6-5
abundance: -
CDR3aa: CASNFDRAKNTEAFF

v_gene: TRBV5-1
abundance: -
CDR3aa: CASSFVLAGGHTGELFF

v_gene: TRBV19
abundance: few
CDR3aa: CASSIAQGAIYGYTF

v_gene: TRBV6-6
abundance: -
CDR3aa: CASSYSLGQRGDEAFF

v_gene: TRBV7-9
abundance: -
CDR3aa: CASSLVGGANEKLFF

v_gene: TRBV11-2
abundance: -
CDR3aa: CASRKTVNTEAFF

v_gene: TRBV30
abundance: few
CDR3aa: CAWSVSSARRAFF

v_gene: TRBV4-1
abundance: few
CDR3aa: CASSWSGLAIGETQYF

v_gene: TRBV6-5
abundance: -
CDR3aa: CASSYSGTGSPYEQYF

v_gene: TRBV19
abundance: -
CDR3aa: CASSIQGPLSHIYGYTF

v_gene: TRBV7-3
abundance: -
CDR3aa: CASSLTGGEQFF

v_gene: TRBV4-1
abundance: once
CDR3aa: CASRIGVGQSYEQYF

v_gene: TRBV5-6
abundance: few
CDR3aa: CASSLVTGTGELFF

v_gene: TRBV6-5
abundance: -
CDR3aa: CASSLGGYEQYF

v_gene: TRBV30
abundance: -
CDR3aa: CAWSVGTSARDGYTF

v_gene: TRBV21-1
abundance: few
CDR3aa: CASSNNPGDYEQYF

v_gene: TRBV18
abundance: -
CDR3aa: CASSHNRGQESPLHF

v_gene: TRBV5-4
abundance: -
CDR3aa: CASSFSFHLAGGGTEAFF

v_gene: TRBV11-3
abundance: -
CDR3aa: CASSPLGDNEQFF

v_gene: TRBV6-5
abundance: -
CDR3aa: CASSYNRISYEQYF

v_gene: TRBV27
abundance: -
CDR3aa: CASRDRTNQPQHF

v_gene: TRBV16
abundance: once
CDR3aa: CASSQSATGGGTEAFF

v_gene: TRBV5-1
abundance: -
CDR3aa: CASSYSGGPSTDTQYF

v_gene: TRBV19
abundance: -
CDR3aa: CASSTTDTANYGYTF